The sequence of this T cell receptor beta chain was determined in a study of blood T cell repertoires in COVID-19. Looking at the study overall: From T cells, B-cell-depleted T cells, or PBMCs came the material, which was cDNA or gDNA.

Cohort placement rested on clinical history that participants reported themselves. CDR3 size: 14 residues. Trimming shortened V by 2 bases and J by 2 bases, and 10 bases separated the two germline ends. The germline V gene has CDR1 MNHNY and CDR2 SVGAGI (reference sequence). Produced via immunoSEQ multiplex PCR; TCRdb's table is partial and in-frame only. The sample lists over 200,000 clones; roughly 85% were seen once. Sequencing used PBMCs or T cells enriched from blood (not recorded which). The chain has TRBV6-6 and TRBJ2-7, with D unresolved. The TCR sequence derives from a man under 40 who had recovered from COVID-19. This CDR3 is CASSYDGRTYEQYF. For the CDR3, the DNA is TGTGCCAGCAGTTACGACGGCAGGACCTACGAGCAGTACTTC.